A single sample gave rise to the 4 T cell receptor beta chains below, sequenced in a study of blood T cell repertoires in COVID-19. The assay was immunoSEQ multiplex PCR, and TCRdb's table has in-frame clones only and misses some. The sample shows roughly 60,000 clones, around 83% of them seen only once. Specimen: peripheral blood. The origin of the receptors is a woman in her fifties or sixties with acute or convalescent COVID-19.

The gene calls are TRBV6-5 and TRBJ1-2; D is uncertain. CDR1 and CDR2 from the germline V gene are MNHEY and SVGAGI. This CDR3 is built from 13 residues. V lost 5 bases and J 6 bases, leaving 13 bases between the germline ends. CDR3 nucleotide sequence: TGTGCCAGCAGTCGCGAGGGTTGGGATGGCTACACCTTC. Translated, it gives CASSREGWDGYTF.

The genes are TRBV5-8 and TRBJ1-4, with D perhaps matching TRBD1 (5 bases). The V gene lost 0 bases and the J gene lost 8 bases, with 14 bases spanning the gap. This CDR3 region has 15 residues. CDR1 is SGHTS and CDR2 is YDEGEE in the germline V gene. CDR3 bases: TGTGCCAGCAGCTTGGCTGGCAGGGAAATCGAAAAACTGTTTTTT. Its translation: CASSLAGREIEKLFF.

The CDR3 spells CASSRLTGTGIFGGYTF. In DNA, the CDR3 is TGCGCCAGCAGCCGTCTCACCGGGACAGGGATTTTCGGCGGCTACACCTTC. V usage is TRBV5-1 and J usage is TRBJ1-2; 9 bases line up with TRBD1. The ends lost 4 bases at V and 8 bases at J; junction bases unmatched: 18. CDR1 is SGHRS and CDR2 is YFSETQ in the germline V gene. The CDR3 is 17 residues long.

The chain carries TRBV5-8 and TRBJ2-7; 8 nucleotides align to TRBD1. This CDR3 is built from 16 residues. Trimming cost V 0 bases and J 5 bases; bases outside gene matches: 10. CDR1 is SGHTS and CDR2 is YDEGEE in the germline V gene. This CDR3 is CASSLAADRETDEQYF. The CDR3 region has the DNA TGTGCCAGCAGCTTGGCCGCGGACAGGGAAACGGACGAGCAGTACTTC.